This record concerns one TCR beta chain sequence. This sample stems from a study of blood T cell repertoires in COVID-19. Across the study: Sites across the United States, Italy and Spain contributed samples from acute and convalescent COVID-19. In each case, the material was cDNA or gDNA derived from T cells, B-cell-depleted T cells, or PBMCs.

Clones were sequenced by immunoSEQ multiplex PCR, and TCRdb holds only the in-frame ones, with some missing. In the table there are 150,000 to 190,000 clones, 75% to 90% of which are singletons. This sequence originates from a woman between 65 and 79 years old with acute or convalescent COVID-19. Sequenced input: peripheral blood.

The CDR3 sequence is CASSQADRGVNEQFF. CDR3 nucleotides: TGCGCCAGCAGCCAAGCTGACAGGGGGGTGAATGAGCAGTTCTTC. The rearrangement joins TRBV4-3 to TRBJ2-1, with 9 positions matching TRBD1. CDR1 LGHNA and CDR2 YSLEER come from the germline V gene. The CDR3 totals 15 residues. The junction had 5 bases not matched to a gene; V was cut back by 1 base and J by 7 bases.